This TCR beta chain derives from a study of blood T cells in healthy people across ages. Study overall: Per two T cells, about one barcoded beta molecule was captured through template switching.

There are 12 residues in the CDR3. For the second PCR, which ran for about 7 to 11 cycles, a sample-barcoded 5' primer and a J-beta primer mix were used. Every single cDNA molecule received a tag from a template-switch adaptor with 12 random nucleotides. TCRdb re-called the 5' RACE reads through MiXCR, storing one row per CDR3 protein. The sample includes roughly 640,000 distinct CDR3 sequences, approximately 30% of them seen just once. Worth noting for this clonotype: Its matching antigen is unknown. With a much larger clone just one base away, this may be a read error.

Study-level points and caveats: Both higher diversity and more naive CD4+ cells marked long-lived donors when set against aged donors. Significant beta diversity loss was already apparent by age approximately 38, declining roughly linearly.

Material: blood. The V gene is TRBV12-3 or TRBV12-4, the J gene TRBJ2-7; the D gene could be TRBD1 or TRBD2 (5 bases each). This TCR was recovered from a woman over 75 in good health. CDR3 in amino acids: CASSQTVREHYF. The CDR3 region has the DNA TGTGCCAGCAGTCAGACAGTAAGGGAGCACTACTTC.